These T cell receptor beta chains were read from a single sample in a study of blood T cell repertoires in COVID-19. TCRdb's table, derived via immunoSEQ multiplex PCR, lists solely in-frame clones and lacks some. The data show a few hundred thousand clones, 84% seen once. Input material: PBMCs or T cells enriched from blood (not recorded which). The receptors come from a woman between 40 and 55 years old who had recovered from COVID-19. The CDR3 runs from the conserved cysteine through the conserved F or W. D genes are given only for firm matches. Clone sizes are given selectively: once, few, many, or a class where the clone is expanded.

j_gene: TRBJ2-2; abundance: -; v_gene: TRBV28; d_gene: -; CDR3aa: CASSRITRSGELFF; CDR3nt: TGTGCCAGCAGCCGAATCACTAGGTCCGGGGAGCTGTTTTTT
j_gene: TRBJ1-6; abundance: -; v_gene: TRBV28; d_gene: -; CDR3aa: CASRPTGVYNSPLHF; CDR3nt: TGTGCCAGCAGGCCGACAGGAGTATATAATTCACCCCTCCACTTT
j_gene: TRBJ2-3; abundance: few; v_gene: TRBV2; d_gene: -; CDR3aa: CASSALRPSTDTQYF; CDR3nt: TGTGCCAGCAGTGCCTTGCGCCCAAGCACAGATACGCAGTATTTT
j_gene: TRBJ1-1; abundance: -; v_gene: TRBV12-3/TRBV12-4; d_gene: -; CDR3aa: CASSLMGAAEAFF; CDR3nt: TGTGCCAGCAGTTTAATGGGGGCTGCTGAAGCTTTCTTT
j_gene: TRBJ2-5; abundance: -; v_gene: TRBV19; d_gene: -; CDR3aa: CARNLPRGGNQETQYF; CDR3nt: TGTGCCAGAAACCTACCTCGAGGCGGGAATCAAGAGACCCAGTACTTC
j_gene: TRBJ1-5; abundance: -; v_gene: TRBV5-5; d_gene: -; CDR3aa: CASSQDTNQPQHF; CDR3nt: TGTGCCAGCAGCCAGGACACAAATCAGCCCCAGCATTTT
j_gene: TRBJ1-2; abundance: -; v_gene: TRBV6-5; d_gene: TRBD1; CDR3aa: CASSYMGQGNYGYTF; CDR3nt: TGTGCCAGCAGTTACATGGGACAGGGGAACTATGGCTACACCTTC
j_gene: TRBJ1-3; abundance: few; v_gene: TRBV28; d_gene: -; CDR3aa: CASSPTGRGGNTIYF; CDR3nt: TGTGCCAGCAGCCCTACAGGCCGCGGAGGAAACACCATATATTTT
j_gene: TRBJ2-1; abundance: many; v_gene: TRBV6-5; d_gene: TRBD2; CDR3aa: CASSLDSGSSNEQFF; CDR3nt: TGTGCCAGCAGTCTTGATAGCGGGAGTAGTAATGAGCAGTTCTTC
j_gene: TRBJ2-2; abundance: -; v_gene: TRBV10-3; d_gene: TRBD2; CDR3aa: CAISDWASGTVGVRTGELFF; CDR3nt: TGTGCCATCAGTGACTGGGCTAGCGGGACGGTCGGGGTAAGGACCGGGGAGCTGTTTTTT
j_gene: TRBJ2-1; abundance: -; v_gene: TRBV14; d_gene: -; CDR3aa: CASSQVVAAEQFF; CDR3nt: TGTGCCAGCAGCCAAGTTGTTGCGGCTGAGCAGTTCTTC
j_gene: TRBJ2-3; abundance: -; v_gene: TRBV10-1; d_gene: -; CDR3aa: CASSEGLITDTQYF; CDR3nt: TGCGCCAGCAGTGAAGGACTGATCACAGATACGCAGTATTTT
j_gene: TRBJ1-2; abundance: -; v_gene: TRBV18; d_gene: -; CDR3aa: CASSPDKSYGYTF; CDR3nt: TGTGCCAGCTCACCGGACAAAAGTTATGGCTACACCTTC
j_gene: TRBJ2-2; abundance: once; v_gene: TRBV28; d_gene: TRBD2; CDR3aa: CASSLNLGTSGRAGELFF; CDR3nt: TGTGCCAGCAGTTTAAATTTAGGGACTAGCGGGAGGGCCGGGGAGCTGTTTTTT
j_gene: TRBJ1-2; abundance: -; v_gene: TRBV10-3; d_gene: TRBD1; CDR3aa: CAISELQGNYGYTF; CDR3nt: TGTGCCATCAGTGAGTTACAGGGGAACTATGGCTACACCTTC
j_gene: TRBJ2-2; abundance: -; v_gene: TRBV28; d_gene: TRBD1; CDR3aa: CASSSYHDRDGGTGELFF; CDR3nt: TGTGCCAGCAGTTCCTACCATGACAGGGATGGGGGCACCGGGGAGCTGTTTTTT
j_gene: TRBJ1-4; abundance: once; v_gene: TRBV3-1/TRBV3-2; d_gene: TRBD1; CDR3aa: CASSHYIPPGGKEKLFF; CDR3nt: TGTGCCAGCAGCCATTACATCCCGCCAGGGGGAAAAGAAAAACTGTTTTTT
j_gene: TRBJ2-7; abundance: once; v_gene: TRBV28; d_gene: TRBD2; CDR3aa: CASSFPLAGHRKLYEQYF; CDR3nt: TGTGCCAGCAGTTTCCCGCTAGCGGGACACCGGAAACTCTACGAGCAGTACTTC
j_gene: TRBJ1-1; abundance: -; v_gene: TRBV28; d_gene: TRBD1; CDR3aa: CASLTQGAVNTEAFF; CDR3nt: TGTGCCAGCCTCACACAGGGGGCAGTGAACACTGAAGCTTTCTTT
j_gene: TRBJ1-1; abundance: -; v_gene: TRBV12-5; d_gene: TRBD1; CDR3aa: CASGLVLRQGLAEAFF; CDR3nt: TGTGCTAGTGGTTTGGTACTGAGACAGGGCCTGGCTGAAGCTTTCTTT
j_gene: TRBJ1-1; abundance: -; v_gene: TRBV28; d_gene: TRBD1; CDR3aa: CASGDRGLEAFF; CDR3nt: TGTGCCAGCGGTGACAGGGGGCTTGAAGCTTTCTTT
j_gene: TRBJ1-2; abundance: few; v_gene: TRBV2; d_gene: -; CDR3aa: CASSEQGSLSPSGYTF; CDR3nt: TGTGCCAGCAGTGAACAGGGGTCCCTCTCCCCGTCTGGCTACACCTTC
j_gene: TRBJ2-2; abundance: -; v_gene: TRBV24-1; d_gene: TRBD1; CDR3aa: CATSAWTGGDTGELFF; CDR3nt: TGTGCCACCAGTGCCTGGACAGGGGGAGACACCGGGGAGCTGTTTTTT
j_gene: TRBJ2-3; abundance: -; v_gene: TRBV6-1; d_gene: -; CDR3aa: CASSDRDSTDTQYF; CDR3nt: TGTGCCAGCAGTGATCGGGATAGCACAGATACGCAGTATTTT
j_gene: TRBJ2-1; abundance: -; v_gene: TRBV6-1; d_gene: -; CDR3aa: CASSDGGRDPRRGYNEQFF; CDR3nt: TGTGCCAGCAGTGACGGGGGGCGGGATCCCCGCCGGGGCTACAATGAGCAGTTCTTC
j_gene: TRBJ1-5; abundance: -; v_gene: TRBV4-1; d_gene: -; CDR3aa: CASSQAPGEAYNQPQHF; CDR3nt: TGCGCCAGCAGCCAAGCGCCCGGGGAGGCTTACAATCAGCCCCAGCATTTT
j_gene: TRBJ2-1; abundance: -; v_gene: TRBV28; d_gene: -; CDR3aa: CASSLSAGLSNEQFF; CDR3nt: TGTGCCAGCAGTTTATCGGCAGGGCTTAGCAATGAGCAGTTCTTC
j_gene: TRBJ2-4; abundance: -; v_gene: TRBV19; d_gene: TRBD1; CDR3aa: CASSLGQGAPLNF; CDR3nt: TGTGCCAGTAGTTTAGGACAGGGGGCGCCTCTGAACTTC
j_gene: TRBJ2-1; abundance: -; v_gene: TRBV24-1; d_gene: TRBD1; CDR3aa: CATSDPSTGRSYNEQFF; CDR3nt: TGTGCCACCAGTGATCCTTCGACAGGGCGATCCTACAATGAGCAGTTCTTC
j_gene: TRBJ2-3; abundance: -; v_gene: TRBV4-1; d_gene: TRBD2; CDR3aa: CASSLRLAGTDTQYF; CDR3nt: TGCGCCAGCAGCTTACGACTAGCGGGAACAGATACGCAGTATTTT
j_gene: TRBJ1-4; abundance: -; v_gene: TRBV4-1; d_gene: -; CDR3aa: CASSPFGSGATNEKLFF; CDR3nt: TGCGCCAGCAGCCCTTTTGGGTCCGGAGCAACTAATGAAAAACTGTTTTTT
j_gene: TRBJ2-1; abundance: few; v_gene: TRBV19; d_gene: -; CDR3aa: CASSTLYEASHRNEQFF; CDR3nt: TGTGCCAGTAGTACTCTCTACGAAGCCTCCCATCGAAATGAGCAGTTCTTC
j_gene: TRBJ2-2; abundance: -; v_gene: TRBV10-2; d_gene: TRBD2; CDR3aa: CASSTSAGVAGTGELFF; CDR3nt: TGCGCCAGCAGTACCTCAGCGGGAGTTGCGGGCACCGGGGAGCTGTTTTTT
j_gene: TRBJ2-7; abundance: -; v_gene: TRBV27; d_gene: TRBD1; CDR3aa: CASSFTFGDSPNF; CDR3nt: TGTGCCAGCAGTTTCACCTTTGGGGACAGCCCTAACTTC
j_gene: TRBJ1-6; abundance: -; v_gene: TRBV2; d_gene: -; CDR3aa: CASSEAGGNSPLHF; CDR3nt: TGTGCCAGCAGTGAAGCGGGGGGGAATTCACCCCTCCACTTT
j_gene: TRBJ1-2; abundance: -; v_gene: TRBV27; d_gene: -; CDR3aa: CASSLGSASGGGYTF; CDR3nt: TGTGCCAGCAGTTTAGGGAGCGCCTCGGGAGGGGGCTACACCTTC
j_gene: TRBJ2-6; abundance: -; v_gene: TRBV30; d_gene: -; CDR3aa: CAWSVPQGPSGANVLTF; CDR3nt: TGTGCCTGGAGTGTTCCACAGGGCCCTTCTGGGGCCAACGTCCTGACTTTC
j_gene: TRBJ2-5; abundance: once; v_gene: TRBV10-3; d_gene: -; CDR3aa: CAISEVGVETQYF; CDR3nt: TGTGCCATCAGTGAAGTAGGGGTAGAGACCCAGTACTTC
j_gene: TRBJ1-1; abundance: -; v_gene: TRBV3-1/TRBV3-2; d_gene: TRBD1; CDR3aa: CASSRRDRGQGNTEAFF; CDR3nt: TGTGCCAGCAGCCGAAGGGACAGGGGGCAGGGGAACACTGAAGCTTTCTTT